This T cell receptor (beta chain) was sequenced in a study of blood T cell repertoires in COVID-19. Study background: Whether acute or convalescent, the COVID-19 samples came from the United States, Italy and Spain. PBMCs, B-cell-depleted T cells, or T cells provided the cDNA or gDNA that made up the material.

Authors' methods: How many nucleated cells were present was estimated from reference gene primer amplification. The repertoire was sequenced with immunoSEQ multiplex PCR; TCRdb's copy has only in-frame clones and lacks some. For V, J and clone size, that table is used; D and trimming come from the DNA. The data contain about 280,000 clones, around 89% of them singletons. V lost 4 bases and J lost 7; bases outside the gene matches: 12. The CDR3 has 17 residues. CDR1 and CDR2 (germline): SGDLS, YYNGEE. This chain joins TRBV9 and TRBJ2-1; 12 nucleotides line up with TRBD2. Specimen: peripheral blood. The clonotype was recovered from a middle-aged man with acute or convalescent COVID-19. CDR3 in amino acids: CASSTPPTSGGFNEQFF. The CDR3 region has the DNA TGTGCCAGCAGCACTCCCCCCACTAGCGGGGGGTTTAATGAGCAGTTCTTC. The full variable domain, in which reference TRBV9 and TRBJ2-1 provide the parts outside the CDR3, is DSGVTQTPKHLITATGQRVTLRCSPRSGDLSVYWYQQSLDQGLQFLIQYYNGEERAKGNILERFSAQQFPDLHSELNLSSLELGDSALYFCASSTPPTSGGFNEQFFGPGTRLTVL.